This T cell receptor beta chain was identified in a study of beta chain features in type 1 diabetes. In regard to this clone: Additional DNA sequences in this sample encode the identical CDR3.

The sequenced template was cDNA made from the entire isolated RNA. TCRdb's copy holds only in-frame clones and misses some; the assay was immunoSEQ multiplex PCR. The sample consists of a few hundred thousand clones, approximately 15% of them appearing once. The germline V gene encodes CDR1 MGHDK and CDR2 SYGVNS. The CDR3 is made up of 14 amino acids. Between the trimmed V and J ends, which lost 4 bases and 6 bases, there was a span of 13 bases. The chain employs TRBV25-1 and TRBJ1-5; D might be TRBD1 (6 bases). This TCR came from a young woman in good health. Source material: naive CD4+ T cells from blood. The CDR3 sequence is CASSGTGLSQPQHF. In nucleotides, the CDR3 is TGTGCCAGCAGTGGAACAGGGTTGAGTCAGCCCCAGCATTTT.